A selection of T cell receptor beta chains follows, all from one sample in a study of blood T cell repertoires in COVID-19. Sequencing used immunoSEQ multiplex PCR; TCRdb keeps in-frame clones, though not all of them. This table has fewer than 80,000 clones, 80% to 90% appearing once. The specimen sequenced was peripheral blood. These receptors all stem from a man aged 25 to 40 with acute or convalescent COVID-19. Both conserved end residues are trimmed from each CDR3. Clone size is not always given. Where it is, it says once, few, many or a class for expanded clones.

abundance | j_gene | v_gene | CDR3aa
. | TRBJ1-5 | TRBV27 | ASSLKTGVYQPQH
. | TRBJ1-2 | TRBV11-2 | ASSLYQNANYGYT
once | TRBJ1-2 | TRBV18 | ASSPDRSGYGYT
. | TRBJ1-6 | TRBV2 | ASRPTGGISPLH
few | TRBJ1-2 | TRBV20-1 | SASELGYT
. | TRBJ2-1 | TRBV27 | ASSPSGQGKAEQF
. | TRBJ1-1 | TRBV2 | ASSSTGGEAF
. | TRBJ1-4 | TRBV6-1 | ASSEAGGLYEKLF
. | TRBJ2-5 | TRBV7-3 | ASSLSSGSWETQY
once | TRBJ1-1 | TRBV18 | ASSPSQLNTEAF
. | TRBJ2-3 | TRBV5-1 | ASRGLAGEGTDTQY
. | TRBJ2-5 | TRBV30 | AWSVGGVQETQY
few | TRBJ1-1 | TRBV6-5 | ASSYSEGHTEAF
. | TRBJ2-2 | TRBV3-1/TRBV3-2 | ASSHLNTGELF
. | TRBJ1-1 | TRBV2 | ASSEAPLGQTNTEAF
. | TRBJ2-1 | TRBV7-8 | ASSLEGTLITHLLSSYNEQF
. | TRBJ2-4 | TRBV28 | ASSTSGTGDKNIQY
few | TRBJ1-2 | TRBV7-8 | ASSQIQGGYGYT
. | TRBJ1-1 | TRBV5-4 | ASSLVGQGGTEAF
. | TRBJ1-5 | TRBV7-2 | ASSSISGQPQH
. | TRBJ2-2 | TRBV30 | AWSEGQGRTGELF
few | TRBJ2-3 | TRBV29-1 | SVVRVGAPDTQY
once | TRBJ2-1 | TRBV9 | ASSVALGGSNEQF
. | TRBJ1-2 | TRBV9 | ASSGDRDGYT
. | TRBJ1-2 | TRBV7-9 | ASSPRQSTNYGYT
. | TRBJ1-2 | TRBV2 | ASSGTGNAGYT
. | TRBJ2-1 | TRBV7-6 | ASSPEPGQGAAGSYNEQF
. | TRBJ2-1 | TRBV4-1 | ASSRSSGSLLEQF
. | TRBJ1-5 | TRBV10-3 | AISESRDSNQPQH
. | TRBJ1-2 | TRBV7-9 | ASSIRQGAWGYT
. | TRBJ2-5 | TRBV18 | ASSPPSGLQETQY
. | TRBJ1-1 | TRBV6-2/TRBV6-3 | ASSQAGQGQNTEAF
. | TRBJ2-2 | TRBV11-2 | ASSRQGVGTGELF
. | TRBJ1-6 | TRBV18 | ASSGQGQGNSPLH
. | TRBJ2-4 | TRBV30 | AWSPPFQGAFQNIQY
. | TRBJ2-3 | TRBV14 | ASSERTGKRTDTQY
. | TRBJ1-4 | TRBV28 | ASSLLGTGELGGKLF
. | TRBJ2-7 | TRBV10-3 | AISEWALYEQY
. | TRBJ2-1 | TRBV7-8 | ASSLVGTSQTNEQF
. | TRBJ2-2 | TRBV7-3 | ASSLGQSTGELF
. | TRBJ1-1 | TRBV12-3/TRBV12-4 | ASSNTRNTEAF
. | TRBJ1-2 | TRBV24-1 | ATSGTTGNRGYT
. | TRBJ1-6 | TRBV30 | AWSDTRTGLRSPLH
. | TRBJ1-2 | TRBV6-1 | ASSEARDRGYYGYT
. | TRBJ1-1 | TRBV12-3/TRBV12-4 | ASSPRLNTEAF
. | TRBJ2-3 | TRBV19 | ASSVTGYSTDTQY
. | TRBJ2-4 | TRBV7-2 | ASSPSQAKNIQY
. | TRBJ2-1 | TRBV15 | ATSRGTRSTSDEQF
once | TRBJ2-1 | TRBV7-9 | ASSQGSSYNEQF
. | TRBJ2-5 | TRBV5-4 | ASTLRLAGAQETQY
. | TRBJ2-1 | TRBV7-3 | ASSVTSGRLVNEQF
. | TRBJ2-2 | TRBV19 | ASSVTGVGTGELF
. | TRBJ1-3 | TRBV5-1 | ASSFQGSGNTIY